A selection of T cell receptor beta chains follows, all from one sample in a study of T cells in Graves' hyperthyroidism and ophthalmopathy. Each CDR3 protein gets one entry after TCRdb re-called the multiplex PCR reads with MiXCR. Here the sample spans around 350,000 distinct CDR3 sequences, about 14% being singletons. The sequenced material came from blood. The receptors shown here come from a woman aged 25 to 39 with Graves' ophthalmopathy. The conserved cysteine and the conserved F or W are not part of the CDR3 here. Fields, in order: CDR3 length, V gene, CDR3 protein.

>15|TRBV7-9
ASSLAPRGGFSYEQY
>13|TRBV5-1
ASSARQGVATEAF
>14|TRBV5-8
ASRKPGQSFGNTIY
>13|TRBV2
ASSDGQGEPSPLH
>12|TRBV7-9
ASSLPTEPHGYT
>13|TRBV11-2
ASSFTRDRQETQY
>13|TRBV2
ASHRKGLGTDTQY
>15|TRBV6-5
ASSYELGTGSNYGYT
>10|TRBV7-2
ASSGAITEAF
>12|TRBV7-9
ASSRGDSYNEQF
>10|TRBV7-9
ASSLLNQPQH
>14|TRBV7-9
ASSLWTGLSGNTIY
>16|TRBV5-6
ASSLFATSGANSYEQY
>12|TRBV5-5
ASGLPIRHTEAF
>11|TRBV7-2
ASSLWGVDEQF
>15|TRBV4-1
ASSQVSSSGGVGEQF
>10|TRBV7-9
ASSLLGGEAF
>13|TRBV7-2
ASSLVGGSYNEQF
>10|TRBV6-1
ASIGGVEQAF
>12|TRBV28
ASSPSGINEKLF
>13|TRBV4-2
ASSQGRAVNTEAF
>12|TRBV18
ASSPRVVDTEAF
>14|TRBV5-1
ASSWGRTGNYEKLF
>12|TRBV20-1
SARVDLQGVEQY
>13|TRBV27
ASSLDPMSNQPQH
>13|TRBV3-1
ASSLAGGHIGELF
>13|TRBV7-9
ASSSWLRSSDEQF
>12|TRBV5-4
AMLAGGPTGELF
>9|TRBV14
ASSHGVGYT
>14|TRBV4-2
ASSQLTGKSNQPQH
>12|TRBV20-1
SARISGTPYEQY
>13|TRBV24-1
ATSDRTVYTGELF
>13|TRBV27
ASSPGWGGQHGGT
>12|TRBV6-5
ASSYSPGNTEAF
>11|TRBV5-4
ASRPQLGDTQY
>11|TRBV2
ASRVLGRETQY
>12|TRBV20-1
SARDGPRNQPQH
>10|TRBV12-3/TRBV12-4
ASSFFRSEQY
>11|TRBV11-2
ASLTGGYNEQF
>12|TRBV10-3
AISENGGPSEQF
>12|TRBV29-1
SVGDTPGAGPQH
>13|TRBV13
ASSLQGIIDTEAF
>9|TRBV6-5
ASSYRETQY
>11|TRBV12-3/TRBV12-4
ASSPLGGNTIY
>10|TRBV10-3
AISGGSSEQY
>16|TRBV6-2/TRBV6-3
ASSYSGSSGEPHYEQY
>12|TRBV25-1
ASSYGTGALGYT
>13|TRBV5-1
ASSLGTGGLETQY